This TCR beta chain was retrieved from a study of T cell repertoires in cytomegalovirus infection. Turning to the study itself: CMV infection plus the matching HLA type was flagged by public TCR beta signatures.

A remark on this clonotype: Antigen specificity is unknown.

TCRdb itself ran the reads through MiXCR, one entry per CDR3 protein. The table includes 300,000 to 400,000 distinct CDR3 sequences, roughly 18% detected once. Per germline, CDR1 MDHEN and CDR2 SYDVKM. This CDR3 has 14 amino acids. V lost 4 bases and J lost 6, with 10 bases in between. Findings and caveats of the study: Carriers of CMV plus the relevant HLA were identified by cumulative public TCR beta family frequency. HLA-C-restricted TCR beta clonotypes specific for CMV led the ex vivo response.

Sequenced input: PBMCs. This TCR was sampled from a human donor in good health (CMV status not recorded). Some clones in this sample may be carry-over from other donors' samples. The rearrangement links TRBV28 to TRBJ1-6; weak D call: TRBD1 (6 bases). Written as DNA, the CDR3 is TGTGCCAGCAGTTCCGGGACACTTAATTCACCCCTCCACTTT. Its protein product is CASSSGTLNSPLHF.